Listed here are 6 T cell receptor beta chains from one sample, sequenced in a study of cytomegalovirus exposure and HLA in healthy donors. The PCR contained 60 Vbeta and 13 Jbeta primers. Profiled with immunoSEQ multiplex PCR; TCRdb holds only in-frame clones, not every one. This table has approximately 60,000 clones, about 80% appearing once. Specimen: PBMCs. These receptors were taken from a man under 40 in good health and CMV-seronegative.

The chain carries TRBV4-1 and TRBJ2-6; the D is unclear. Germline CDR1 is MGHRA and CDR2 is YSYEKL. V was clipped by 1 base and J by 0 bases, with 4 bases between them. The CDR3 contains 15 residues. CDR3 region: CASSQGASGANVLTF. The DNA for the CDR3 is TGCGCCAGCAGCCAAGGGGCCTCTGGGGCCAACGTCCTGACTTTC.

The genes are TRBV4-2 and TRBJ2-1; D ambiguous. Germline V gene sequence: CDR1 LGHNA, CDR2 YNFKEQ. Trimming stripped 1 base from V and 7 bases from J, with 8 bases between. The CDR3 is 13 residues long. The CDR3 DNA reads as TGTGCCAGCAGCCAAGTGGCTAGAAATGAGCAGTTCTTC. Amino acids: CASSQVARNEQFF.

This clone was recorded a few times. Here the CDR3 reads CAWSGRMNTEAFF. Here the CDR3 DNA reads TGTGCCTGGAGTGGGAGGATGAACACTGAAGCTTTCTTT. The gene calls are TRBV30 and TRBJ1-1, with D unclear. Germline loops: CDR1 GTSNPN, CDR2 SVGIG (reference sequence). The CDR3 covers 13 residues. The germline V and J ends were trimmed by 1 base and 0 bases, with 6 bases remaining between them.

This clone was counted once. The V call is TRBV7-2, the J call TRBJ2-5; 8 nucleotides agree with TRBD2. The CDR3 sequence is 15 residues long. The junction had 10 bases not matched to a gene; V was cut back by 5 bases and J by 5 bases. The germline V gene has CDR1 SGHTA and CDR2 FQGNSA. CDR3 residues: CASSPVTSVSETQYF. CDR3 DNA: TGTGCCAGCAGCCCGGTGACTAGCGTGTCGGAGACCCAGTACTTC.

This chain connects TRBV21-1 to TRBJ2-3; the table's D call TRBD2 went unverified against the DNA. TRBV21-1 is marked as a pseudogene. This CDR3 spans 22 amino acids. In DNA, the CDR3 is TGTGCCAGCAGCAAATCCTCCCACGGGGCGGGGGGGAGTAGGAGGAGCACAGATACGCAGTATTTT. It codes for CASSKSSHGAGGSRRSTDTQYF.

The chain uses TRBV11-3 and TRBJ2-2, with D possibly being TRBD1 (6 bases). V dropped 4 bases and J dropped 4 bases, with 13 bases sitting between them. This CDR3 spans 15 amino acids. Per the germline V gene, CDR1 is SGHNT and CDR2 is YENEEA. This chain's CDR3 is CASSSHLGGTGELFF. CDR3 sequence (DNA): TGTGCCAGCAGCTCTCACCTAGGGGGCACCGGGGAGCTGTTTTTT.